This TCR beta chain derives from a study of identical twins. Whole-study results and caveats: Compared with unrelated sharing, twin-shared out-of-frame alpha sequences had more low-probability sequences. Fewer insertions were carried by abundant cord blood beta clonotypes, but none was seen in memory repertoires.

Each donor was a healthy Caucasian. Via MiXCR, TCRdb re-called the 5' RACE reads, giving one row per CDR3 protein. The data show under 900,000 distinct CDR3 sequences, with 10% to 15% seen just once and around 1.5% held by the top ten. Germline assignment: CDR1 MNHEY and CDR2 SVGEGT. The CDR3 is 15 amino acids. The trim removed 7 bases at V and 5 bases at J, leaving 7 bases unmatched. This clonotype was seen a handful of times. Its specificity is unknown. These data also featured in a second study, about yellow fever vaccine responses in identical twins. From that paper: A vaccine T cell response that seemed partly convergent and partly personalized was reported in twins.

This clonotype was sampled from a woman under 30 in good health. The V and J genes are TRBV6-2 or TRBV6-3 and TRBJ2-7; TRBD2 matches at 14 bases. Material: PBMCs. The CDR3 reads CASTSGTSGSNEQYF. The CDR3, as DNA: TGTGCCAGCACCAGTGGGACTAGCGGGAGTAACGAGCAGTACTTC.